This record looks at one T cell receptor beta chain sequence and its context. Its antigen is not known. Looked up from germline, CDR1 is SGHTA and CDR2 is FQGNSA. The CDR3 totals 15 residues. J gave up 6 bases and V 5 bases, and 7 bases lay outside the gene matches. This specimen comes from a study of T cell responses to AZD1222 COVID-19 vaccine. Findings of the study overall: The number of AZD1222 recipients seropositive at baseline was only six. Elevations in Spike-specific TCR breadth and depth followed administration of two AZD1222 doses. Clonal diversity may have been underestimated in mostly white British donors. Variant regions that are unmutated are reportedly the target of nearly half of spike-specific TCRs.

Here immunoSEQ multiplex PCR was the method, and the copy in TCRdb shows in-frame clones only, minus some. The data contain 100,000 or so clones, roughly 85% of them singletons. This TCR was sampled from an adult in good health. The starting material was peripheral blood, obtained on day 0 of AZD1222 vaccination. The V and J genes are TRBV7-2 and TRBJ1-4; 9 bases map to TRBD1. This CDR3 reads CASSTTGTGHEKLFF. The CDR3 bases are TGTGCCAGCAGCACAACCGGGACAGGGCATGAAAAACTGTTTTTT. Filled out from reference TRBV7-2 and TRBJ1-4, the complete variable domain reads GAGVSQSPSNKVTEKGKDVELRCDPISGHTALYWYRQSLGQGLEFLIYFQGNSAPDKSGLPSDRFSAERTGGSVSTLTIQRTQQEDSAVYLCASSTTGTGHEKLFFGSGTQLSVL.